The 8 T cell receptor beta chains presented below share a single source sample, sequenced in a study of response to subunit inactivated influenza vaccine (dated by TCRdb to the late 2010s). Library preparation used RT-PCR. The reads were generated on an Illumina HiSeq 2500. TCRdb itself trimmed the public reads at Q25 with fastp, ran MiXCR and retained productive beta chains. Rows merge per CDR3 protein into single entries with the most common DNA and genes. The sample data list roughly 500,000 distinct CDR3 sequences, and more than 15% of these were observed just once. 2.5% to 3.5% of the sample goes to the ten largest clones. The sequences come from CD4+ T cells sorted from PBMCs, collected around 25 months after vaccination. Receptor source: a man aged 45 to 70 who received an inactivated influenza vaccine. Donor details come from another sample of the same person, matched by shared clones.

This clonotype was seen more than once but under ten times. This chain connects TRBV10-3 to TRBJ2-2, with 8 bases lining up with TRBD1. The germline V gene encodes CDR1 ENHRY and CDR2 SYGVKD. The CDR3 consists of 15 residues. With V trimmed by 6 bases and J by 0 bases, 3 bases remained unmatched. CDR3 bases: TGTGCCATCAGCCGGACAGGGCCGAACACCGGGGAGCTGTTTTTT. Translated, it gives CAISRTGPNTGELFF.

The genes are TRBV2 and TRBJ2-1; D remains unclear. V was shortened by 7 bases and J by 4 bases, with 8 bases between the two germline ends. The CDR3 covers 12 residues. The germline V gene has CDR1 SNHLY and CDR2 FYNNEI. CDR3 nucleotides: TGTGCCAGCACCGACGAATACAATGAGCAGTTCTTC. This encodes CASTDEYNEQFF.

The V call is TRBV20-1, the J call TRBJ2-7; 13 positions agree with TRBD2. Per the germline V gene, CDR1 is DFQATT and CDR2 is SNEGSKA (reference sequence). CDR3 length equals 17 residues. V trimming: 0 bases; J trimming: 2 bases; junction bases outside the gene matches: 7. The CDR3 reads CSARDARTSGSAYEQYF. The CDR3 region has the DNA TGCAGTGCTAGAGATGCCCGGACTAGCGGGAGCGCCTACGAGCAGTACTTC.

This clonotype was seen only a few times. The V and J genes are TRBV12-3 or TRBV12-4 and TRBJ1-4, with TRBD1 as a possible D gene (5 bases). The ends were cut back, 5 bases at V and 5 bases at J, with 15 bases in the middle. This CDR3 is built from 15 residues. CDR3 in amino acids: CASSPAGRINEKLFF. For the CDR3, the DNA is TGTGCCAGCAGTCCCGCGGGACGGATCAATGAAAAACTGTTTTTT.

Only a few counts were recorded for this clonotype. V gene TRBV2 combines with J gene TRBJ2-2; D gene ambiguous. The CDR3 sequence is 15 residues long. Trimming pared 4 bases from V and 4 bases from J, leaving 13 bases between. Germline-derived CDR1 and CDR2 are SNHLY and FYNNEI. This CDR3 reads CASSVLASGTGELFF. DNA for the CDR3: TGTGCCAGCAGTGTTCTGGCCAGTGGCACCGGGGAGCTGTTTTTT.

The DNA for the CDR3 is TGTGCCAGCAGCTACGACCTTACAGGCGCCTACGAGCAGTACTTC. It translates to CASSYDLTGAYEQYF. The rearrangement links TRBV7-9 to TRBJ2-7; D possibly corresponds to TRBD1 (5 bases). This CDR3 has 15 residues. Between the trimmed V and J ends, which lost 4 bases and 2 bases, there was a span of 15 bases. Germline-derived CDR1 and CDR2 are SEHNR and FQNEAQ (reference sequence). Combining the CDR3 with reference TRBV7-9 and TRBJ2-7 gives the whole variable domain DTGVSQNPRHKITKRGQNVTFRCDPISEHNRLYWYRQTLGQGPEFLTYFQNEAQLEKSRLLSDRFSAERPKGSFSTLEIQRTEQGDSAMYLCASSYDLTGAYEQYFGPGTRLTVT.

This clonotype has a handful of counts. The rearrangement links TRBV10-1 to TRBJ2-3; 8 bases match TRBD2. The CDR3 runs 15 residues. V dropped 0 bases and J dropped 3; count of bases not matched to a gene: 2. Germline V gene sequence: CDR1 WNHNN, CDR2 SYGVQD (reference sequence). DNA for the CDR3: TGCGCCAGCAGTGAGTCGGCGGGGGGAACAGATACGCAGTATTTT. It is translated as CASSESAGGTDTQYF.

In this sample, this clonotype turned up a few times. V usage is TRBV11-2 and J usage is TRBJ1-1; possibly TRBD1 for D (6 bases). The CDR3 totals 13 residues. The V gene lost 2 bases and the J gene lost 6 bases, with 10 bases spanning the gap. In germline, CDR1 is SGHAT, CDR2 FQNNGV. The CDR3 reads CASSLSQGSEAFF. CDR3 DNA: TGTGCCAGCAGCTTAAGCCAGGGGTCTGAAGCTTTCTTT.